This TCR beta chain derives from a study of technical replicates of blood from several donors. Clones were read by immunoSEQ multiplex PCR, and TCRdb kept only the in-frame ones, dropping some. The sample records some 70,000 clones, about 91% being singletons. V was trimmed by 6 bases and J by 10 bases, leaving 17 bases between them. CDR1 and CDR2 (germline): SGDLS, YYNGEE. The length of the CDR3 is 13 residues. The sequence derives from a human donor in good health. Sequencing was performed on T cells isolated from PBMCs. J is TRBJ2-1 and V is TRBV9; D possibly corresponds to TRBD2 (5 bases). CDR3 residues: CASTEGERAEQFF. CDR3 coding DNA: TGTGCCAGCACCGAGGGAGAGAGGGCCGAGCAGTTCTTC.